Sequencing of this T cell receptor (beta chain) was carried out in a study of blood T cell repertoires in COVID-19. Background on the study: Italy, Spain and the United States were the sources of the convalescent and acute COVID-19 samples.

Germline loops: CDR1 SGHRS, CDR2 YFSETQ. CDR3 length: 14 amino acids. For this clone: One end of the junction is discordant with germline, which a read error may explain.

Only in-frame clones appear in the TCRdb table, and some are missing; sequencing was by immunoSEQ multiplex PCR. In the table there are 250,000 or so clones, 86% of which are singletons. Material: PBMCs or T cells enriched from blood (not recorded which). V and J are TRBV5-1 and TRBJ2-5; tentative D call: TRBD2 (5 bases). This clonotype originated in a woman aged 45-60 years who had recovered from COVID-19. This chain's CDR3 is CASILLTNQETQYF. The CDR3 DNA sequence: TGCGCCAGCATCTTGTTGACTAACCAAGAGACCCAGTACTTC.